This T cell receptor beta chain was recorded in a study of T cell repertoires in cytomegalovirus infection. Germline loops: CDR1 SGHVS, CDR2 FNYEAQ. The CDR3 has 14 amino acids. Trimming took 1 base from V and 4 from J, leaving 10 bases between them. This clonotype was detected ten times or more. TCRdb fed the reads into MiXCR, producing one record per CDR3 protein. Among roughly 250,000 distinct CDR3 sequences, under 25% were seen once, and the ten largest hold 15% to 20%. The sequence was collected from a human donor in good health (CMV status not recorded). Some clones in this sample may be carry-over from other donors' samples. Material for sequencing was CD8+ T cells from PBMCs. The chain carries TRBV7-6 and TRBJ1-1, with D uncertain. CDR3 in DNA: TGTGCCAGCAGCTTAGGATCGGTGGGCACTGAAGCTTTCTTT. Amino acid sequence: CASSLGSVGTEAFF.